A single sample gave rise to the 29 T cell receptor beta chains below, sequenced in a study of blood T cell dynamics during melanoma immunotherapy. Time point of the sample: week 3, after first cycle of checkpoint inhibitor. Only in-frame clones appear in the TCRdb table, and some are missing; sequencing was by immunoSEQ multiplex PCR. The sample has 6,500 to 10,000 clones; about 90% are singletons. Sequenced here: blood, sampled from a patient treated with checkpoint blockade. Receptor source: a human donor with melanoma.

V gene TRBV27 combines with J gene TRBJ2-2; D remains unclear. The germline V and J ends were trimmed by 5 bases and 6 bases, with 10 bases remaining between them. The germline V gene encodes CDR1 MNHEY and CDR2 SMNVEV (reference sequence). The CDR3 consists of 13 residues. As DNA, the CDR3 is TGTGCCAGCAGTCACCGGCTAGCCGGGGAGCTGTTTTTT. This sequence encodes CASSHRLAGELFF.

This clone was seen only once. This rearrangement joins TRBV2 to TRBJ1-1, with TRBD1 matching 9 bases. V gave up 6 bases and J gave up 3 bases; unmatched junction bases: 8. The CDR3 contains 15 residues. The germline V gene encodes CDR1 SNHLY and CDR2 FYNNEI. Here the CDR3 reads CASRYRDREDTEAFF. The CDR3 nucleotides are TGTGCCAGCAGGTACCGGGACAGGGAGGACACTGAAGCTTTCTTT.

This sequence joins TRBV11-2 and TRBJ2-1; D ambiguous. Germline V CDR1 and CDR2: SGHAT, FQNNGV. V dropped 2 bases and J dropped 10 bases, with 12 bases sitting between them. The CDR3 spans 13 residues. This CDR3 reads CASSLNWATEQFF. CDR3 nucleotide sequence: TGTGCCAGCAGCTTAAATTGGGCCACCGAGCAGTTCTTC.

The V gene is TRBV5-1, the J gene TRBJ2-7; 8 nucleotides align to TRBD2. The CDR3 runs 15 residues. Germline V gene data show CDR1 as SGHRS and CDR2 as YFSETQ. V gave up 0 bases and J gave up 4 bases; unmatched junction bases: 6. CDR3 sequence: CASSLEGSGRYEQYF. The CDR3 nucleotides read TGCGCCAGCAGCTTGGAGGGGAGCGGGAGATACGAGCAGTACTTC.

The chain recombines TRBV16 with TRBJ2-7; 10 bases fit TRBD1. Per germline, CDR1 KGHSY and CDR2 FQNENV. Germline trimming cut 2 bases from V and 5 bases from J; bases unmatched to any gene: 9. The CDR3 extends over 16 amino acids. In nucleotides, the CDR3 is TGTGCCAGCAGCCAAACGGACAGGGGGGTTGCTAACGAGCAGTACTTC. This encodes CASSQTDRGVANEQYF.

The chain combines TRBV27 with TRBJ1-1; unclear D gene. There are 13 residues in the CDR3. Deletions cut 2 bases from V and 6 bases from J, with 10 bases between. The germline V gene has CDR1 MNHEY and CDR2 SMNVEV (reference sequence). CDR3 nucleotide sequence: TGTGCCAGCAGTTTAACGGCCGGGCCTGAAGCTTTCTTT. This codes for CASSLTAGPEAFF.

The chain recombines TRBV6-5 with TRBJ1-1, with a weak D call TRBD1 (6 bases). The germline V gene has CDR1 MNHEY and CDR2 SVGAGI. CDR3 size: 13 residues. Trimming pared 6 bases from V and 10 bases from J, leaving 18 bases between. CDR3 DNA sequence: TGTGCCAGCAGAGAAGACAGGTTTAGGGTAGCTTTCTTT. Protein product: CASREDRFRVAFF.

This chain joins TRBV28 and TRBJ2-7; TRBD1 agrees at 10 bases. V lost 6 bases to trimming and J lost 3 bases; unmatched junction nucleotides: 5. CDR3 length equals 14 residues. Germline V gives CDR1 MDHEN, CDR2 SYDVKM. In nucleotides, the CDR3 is TGTGCCAGCAGGCGGACAGGGGGAAACTACGAGCAGTACTTC. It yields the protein CASRRTGGNYEQYF.

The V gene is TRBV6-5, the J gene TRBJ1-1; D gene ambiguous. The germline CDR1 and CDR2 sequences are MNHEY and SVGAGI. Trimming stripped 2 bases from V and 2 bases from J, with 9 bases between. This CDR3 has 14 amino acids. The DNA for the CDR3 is TGTGCCAGCAGTTACCAAGGGCTAAACACTGAAGCTTTCTTT. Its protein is CASSYQGLNTEAFF.

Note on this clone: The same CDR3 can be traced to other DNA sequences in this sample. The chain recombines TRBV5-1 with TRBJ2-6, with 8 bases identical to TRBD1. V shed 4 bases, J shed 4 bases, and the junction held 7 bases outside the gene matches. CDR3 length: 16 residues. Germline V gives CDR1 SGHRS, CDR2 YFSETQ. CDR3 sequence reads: CASSGGQAGGANVLTF. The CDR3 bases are TGCGCCAGCAGCGGGGGACAGGCCGGGGGGGCCAACGTCCTGACTTTC.

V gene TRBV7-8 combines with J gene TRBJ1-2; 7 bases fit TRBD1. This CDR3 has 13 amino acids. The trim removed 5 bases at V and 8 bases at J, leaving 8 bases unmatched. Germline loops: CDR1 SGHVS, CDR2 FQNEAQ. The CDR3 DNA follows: TGTGCCAGCAGCACCCCGACAGGGAGCGGCTACACCTTC. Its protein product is CASSTPTGSGYTF.

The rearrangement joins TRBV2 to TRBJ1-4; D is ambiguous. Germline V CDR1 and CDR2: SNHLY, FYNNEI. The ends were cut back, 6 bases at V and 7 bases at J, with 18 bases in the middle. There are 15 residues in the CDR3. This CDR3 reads CASRALGGFGEKLFF. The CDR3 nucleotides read TGTGCCAGCAGGGCACTAGGCGGTTTCGGTGAAAAACTGTTTTTT.

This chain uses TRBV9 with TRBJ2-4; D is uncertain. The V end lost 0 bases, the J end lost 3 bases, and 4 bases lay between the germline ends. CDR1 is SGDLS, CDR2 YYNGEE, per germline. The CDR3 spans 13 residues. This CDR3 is CASSVGDKNIQYF. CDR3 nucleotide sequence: TGTGCCAGCAGCGTAGGGGACAAAAACATTCAGTACTTC.

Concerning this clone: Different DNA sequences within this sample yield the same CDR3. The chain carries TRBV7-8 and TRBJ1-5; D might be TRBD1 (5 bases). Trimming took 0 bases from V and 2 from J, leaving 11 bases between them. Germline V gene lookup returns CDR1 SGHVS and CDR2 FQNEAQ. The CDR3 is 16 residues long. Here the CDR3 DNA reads TGTGCCAGCAGCTTAGCGGGTCGGGGGGGCAATCAGCCCCAGCATTTT. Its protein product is CASSLAGRGGNQPQHF.

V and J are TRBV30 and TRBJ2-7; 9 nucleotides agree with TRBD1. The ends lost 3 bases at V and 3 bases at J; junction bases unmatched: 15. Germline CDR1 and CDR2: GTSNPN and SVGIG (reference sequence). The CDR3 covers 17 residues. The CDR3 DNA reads TGTGCCTGGAGGCCACCTTCCCGGGACAGGGATTTCTACGAGCAGTACTTC. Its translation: CAWRPPSRDRDFYEQYF.

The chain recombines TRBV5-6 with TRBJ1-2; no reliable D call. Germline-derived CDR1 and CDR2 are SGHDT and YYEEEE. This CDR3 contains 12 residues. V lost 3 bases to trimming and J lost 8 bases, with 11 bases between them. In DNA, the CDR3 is TGTGCCAGCAGCTACTCAGCGGGGGGCTACACCTTC. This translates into CASSYSAGGYTF.

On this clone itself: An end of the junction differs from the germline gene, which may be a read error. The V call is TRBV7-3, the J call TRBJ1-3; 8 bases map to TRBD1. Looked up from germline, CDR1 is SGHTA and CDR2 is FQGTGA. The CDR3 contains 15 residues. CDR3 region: CASSLTGGSGNTIYF. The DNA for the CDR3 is TGTGCCAGCAGCCTAACAGGGGGCTCTGGAAACACCATATATTTT.

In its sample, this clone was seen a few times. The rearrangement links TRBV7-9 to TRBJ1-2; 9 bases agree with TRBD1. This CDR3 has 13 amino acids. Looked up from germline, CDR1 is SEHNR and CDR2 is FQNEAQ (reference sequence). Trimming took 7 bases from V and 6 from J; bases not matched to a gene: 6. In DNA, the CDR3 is TGTGCCAGCACCGCGGGACAGGGCCATGGCTACACCTTC. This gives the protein CASTAGQGHGYTF.

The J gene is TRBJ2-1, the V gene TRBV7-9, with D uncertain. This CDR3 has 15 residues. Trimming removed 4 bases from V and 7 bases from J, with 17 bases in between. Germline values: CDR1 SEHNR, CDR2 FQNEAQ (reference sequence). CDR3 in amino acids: CASSSGKSAVNEQFF. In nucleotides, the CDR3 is TGTGCCAGCAGCTCTGGTAAAAGCGCGGTAAATGAGCAGTTCTTC. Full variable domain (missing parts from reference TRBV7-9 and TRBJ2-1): DTGVSQNPRHKITKRGQNVTFRCDPISEHNRLYWYRQTLGQGPEFLTYFQNEAQLEKSRLLSDRFSAERPKGSFSTLEIQRTEQGDSAMYLCASSSGKSAVNEQFFGPGTRLTVL.

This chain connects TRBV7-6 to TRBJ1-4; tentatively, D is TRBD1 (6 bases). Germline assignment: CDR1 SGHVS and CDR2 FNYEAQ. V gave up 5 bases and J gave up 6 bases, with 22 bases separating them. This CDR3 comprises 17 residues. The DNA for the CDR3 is TGTGCCAGCAGCCCGCGTCAGGGGCTGACTATGTATGAAAAACTGTTTTTT. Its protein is CASSPRQGLTMYEKLFF. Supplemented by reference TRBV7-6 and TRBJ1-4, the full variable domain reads GAGVSQSPRYKVTKRGQDVALRCDPISGHVSLYWYRQALGQGPEFLTYFNYEAQQDKSGLPNDRFSAERPEGSISTLTIQRTEQRDSAMYRCASSPRQGLTMYEKLFFGSGTQLSVL.

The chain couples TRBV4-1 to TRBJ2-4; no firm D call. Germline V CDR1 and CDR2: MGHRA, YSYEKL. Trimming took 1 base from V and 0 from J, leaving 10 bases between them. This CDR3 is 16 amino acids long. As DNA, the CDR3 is TGCGCCAGCAGCCAAGTTGGCGTCCCAGCCAAAAACATTCAGTACTTC. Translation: CASSQVGVPAKNIQYF.

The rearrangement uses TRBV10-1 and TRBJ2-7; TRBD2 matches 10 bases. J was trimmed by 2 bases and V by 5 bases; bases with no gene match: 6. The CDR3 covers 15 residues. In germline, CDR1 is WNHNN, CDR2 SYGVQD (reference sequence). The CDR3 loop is CASSSTGLATYEQYF. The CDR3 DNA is TGCGCCAGCAGTTCAACGGGACTAGCGACCTACGAGCAGTACTTC.

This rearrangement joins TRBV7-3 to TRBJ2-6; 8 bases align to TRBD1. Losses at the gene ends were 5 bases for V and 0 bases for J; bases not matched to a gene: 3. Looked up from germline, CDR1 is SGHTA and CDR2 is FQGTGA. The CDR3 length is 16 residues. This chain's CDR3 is CASSRQGRSGANVLTF. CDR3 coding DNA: TGTGCCAGCAGCAGACAGGGGCGCTCTGGGGCCAACGTCCTGACTTTC.

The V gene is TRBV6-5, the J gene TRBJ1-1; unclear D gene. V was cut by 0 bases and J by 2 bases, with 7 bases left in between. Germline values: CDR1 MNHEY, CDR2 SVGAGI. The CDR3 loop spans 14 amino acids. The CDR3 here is CASSYSTHNTEAFF. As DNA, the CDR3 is TGTGCCAGCAGTTACTCGACCCATAACACTGAAGCTTTCTTT.

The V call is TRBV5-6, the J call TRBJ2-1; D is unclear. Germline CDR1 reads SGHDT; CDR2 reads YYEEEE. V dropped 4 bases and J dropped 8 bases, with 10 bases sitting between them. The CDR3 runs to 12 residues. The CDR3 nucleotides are TGTGCCAGCAGCCGTACGATGGATGAGCAGTTCTTC. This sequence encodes CASSRTMDEQFF.

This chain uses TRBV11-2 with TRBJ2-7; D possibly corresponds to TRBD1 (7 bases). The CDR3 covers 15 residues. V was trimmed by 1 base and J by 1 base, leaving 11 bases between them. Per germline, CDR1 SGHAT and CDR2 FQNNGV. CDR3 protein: CASSLGRGPSYEQYF. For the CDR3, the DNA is TGTGCCAGCAGCTTAGGGAGGGGGCCTTCCTACGAGCAGTACTTC.

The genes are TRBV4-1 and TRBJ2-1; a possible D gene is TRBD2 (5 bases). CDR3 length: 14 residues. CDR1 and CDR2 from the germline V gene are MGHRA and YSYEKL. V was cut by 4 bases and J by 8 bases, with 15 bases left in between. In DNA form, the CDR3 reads TGCGCCAGCAGCCCCCTAGGTAGCGTAGATGAGCAGTTCTTC. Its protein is CASSPLGSVDEQFF.

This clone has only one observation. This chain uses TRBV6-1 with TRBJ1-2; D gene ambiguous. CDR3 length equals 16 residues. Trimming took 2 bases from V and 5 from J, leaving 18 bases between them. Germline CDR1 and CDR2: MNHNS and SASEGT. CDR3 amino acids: CASSESVGGLRYGYTF. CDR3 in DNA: TGTGCCAGCAGTGAAAGTGTCGGCGGCCTACGGTATGGCTACACCTTC.

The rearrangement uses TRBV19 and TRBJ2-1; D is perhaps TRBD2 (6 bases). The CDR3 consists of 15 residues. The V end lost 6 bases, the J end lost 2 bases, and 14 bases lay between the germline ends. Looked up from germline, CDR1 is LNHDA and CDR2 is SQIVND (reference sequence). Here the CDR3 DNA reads TGTGCCAGTAGCCTCCGGGGCGGGACCTACAATGAGCAGTTCTTC. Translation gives CASSLRGGTYNEQFF.